These 17 T cell receptor beta chains were all obtained from the same sample, sequenced in a study of OX40 agonist ivuxolimab in advanced cancers. Assay used: immunoSEQ multiplex PCR; TCRdb lists only in-frame clones, some missing. In the table there are tens of thousands of clones, approximately 90% of which are singletons. Sequencing used CD4+ or CD8+ T cells sorted from blood, obtained in a trial of the OX40 agonist ivuxolimab. All receptors derive from an adult with an advanced solid tumor such as melanoma, head and neck, liver or kidney cancer.

This chain joins TRBV6-6 and TRBJ1-5; tentative D call: TRBD1 (5 bases). Germline V gene sequence: CDR1 MNHNY, CDR2 SVGAGI (reference sequence). The V and J ends lost 0 bases and 5 bases respectively, with 8 bases between them. This CDR3 comprises 14 residues. Here the CDR3 DNA reads TGTGCCAGCAGTTACTCGAGGGGCGATCAGCCCCAGCATTTT. It specifies CASSYSRGDQPQHF.

The V and J genes are TRBV7-8 and TRBJ1-1, with TRBD1 matching 8 bases. Germline assignment: CDR1 SGHVS and CDR2 FQNEAQ. V was pared by 2 bases and J by 8 bases, with 7 bases of the junction left unmatched. There are 14 residues in the CDR3. The DNA for the CDR3 is TGTGCCAGCAGCTTAACCGGGACAGGCGTCGAAGCTTTCTTT. Its translation: CASSLTGTGVEAFF. Full variable domain (outside the CDR3, taken from reference TRBV7-8 and TRBJ1-1): GAGVSQSPRYKVAKRGQDVALRCDPISGHVSLFWYQQALGQGPEFLTYFQNEAQLDKSGLPSDRFFAERPEGSVSTLKIQRTQQEDSAVYLCASSLTGTGVEAFFGQGTRLTVV.

The rearrangement uses TRBV12-5 and TRBJ1-1, with unresolved D. Germline assignment: CDR1 LGHNT and CDR2 FRNRAP. The CDR3 spans 12 residues. Trimming removed 5 bases at V and 7 bases at J, with 11 bases between. CDR3 sequence (DNA): TGTGCTAGTGGTCCCCACTCTGGTGAAGCTTTCTTT. Protein sequence: CASGPHSGEAFF.

This clone came up once. V and J are TRBV5-1 and TRBJ2-6; D tentatively fits TRBD1 or TRBD2 (6 bases each). This CDR3 has 16 residues. The germline gives CDR1 SGHRS, CDR2 YFSETQ. Trimming took 2 bases from V and 2 from J, leaving 11 bases between them. CDR3 region: CASSLSGAAGANVLTF. The CDR3 DNA reads TGCGCCAGCAGCTTATCGGGGGCGGCTGGGGCCAACGTCCTGACTTTC.

V usage is TRBV9 and J usage is TRBJ2-7; 8 bases line up with TRBD2. Losses at the gene ends were 4 bases for V and 0 bases for J; bases not matched to a gene: 6. There are 15 residues in the CDR3. Germline V gene sequence: CDR1 SGDLS, CDR2 YYNGEE. The CDR3 sequence is CASSPLAGSSYEQYF. The CDR3 bases are TGTGCCAGCAGCCCCCTAGCGGGCAGCTCCTACGAGCAGTACTTC.

The chain carries TRBV9 and TRBJ1-3; D is unresolved. This CDR3 has 15 residues. With 0 bases removed from V and 4 bases from J, the gap between germline ends came to 11 bases. The germline CDR1 and CDR2 sequences are SGDLS and YYNGEE. CDR3 amino acids: CASSVGGMAGNTIYF. The CDR3 nucleotides read TGTGCCAGCAGCGTAGGGGGAATGGCCGGAAACACCATATATTTT.

A single count supports this clone. The rearrangement links TRBV2 to TRBJ2-7; D is undetermined. CDR1 and CDR2 (germline): SNHLY, FYNNEI. Trimming shortened V by 6 bases and J by 3 bases, and 9 bases separated the two germline ends. The CDR3 is 12 residues long. The CDR3 nucleotides read TGTGCCAGCAGCCTGGAAAACTACGAGCAGTACTTC. Translating gives CASSLENYEQYF.

The rearrangement joins TRBV6-6 to TRBJ1-5; no clear D. The V end was cut by 2 bases, the J end by 8 bases, with 10 bases between. CDR3 size: 13 residues. CDR1 and CDR2 from the germline V gene are MNHNY and SVGAGI (reference sequence). CDR3 region: CASSYGVEKPQHF. In DNA form, the CDR3 reads TGTGCCAGCAGTTACGGGGTGGAGAAGCCCCAGCATTTT.

This clone was detected once. The rearrangement joins TRBV9 to TRBJ2-2, with 9 bases matching TRBD2. The CDR3 covers 17 residues. J gave up 6 bases and V 0 bases, and 9 bases lay outside the gene matches. From germline, CDR1 is SGDLS and CDR2 YYNGEE. CDR3 bases: TGTGCCAGCAGCGTAGAACTAGCGGGTAGGCATCCCGGGGAGCTGTTTTTT. Residues: CASSVELAGRHPGELFF.

This clone has just a few counts. This chain uses TRBV6-5 with TRBJ2-7; maybe TRBD1 (5 bases). V dropped 7 bases and J dropped 0 bases, with 10 bases sitting between them. Per the germline V gene, CDR1 is MNHEY and CDR2 is SVGAGI. The CDR3 contains 13 residues. The chain's CDR3 is CASISDNSYEQYF. The CDR3 coding sequence is TGTGCCAGCATCTCGGACAACTCCTACGAGCAGTACTTC.

J is TRBJ2-7 and V is TRBV2; tentatively, D is TRBD2 (5 bases). This CDR3 contains 13 residues. The V gene lost 2 bases and the J gene lost 7 bases, with 12 bases spanning the gap. Germline CDR1 is SNHLY and CDR2 is FYNNEI. For the CDR3, the DNA is TGTGCCAGCAGTGAAAATATGGGAGCTGAGCAGTACTTC. Its protein product is CASSENMGAEQYF.

The chain is built from TRBV7-3 and TRBJ2-3; D call uncertain. The V gene lost 5 bases and the J gene lost 2 bases, with 14 bases spanning the gap. The CDR3 is 15 residues long. CDR1 SGHTA and CDR2 FQGTGA come from the germline V gene. Written as DNA, the CDR3 is TGTGCCAGCAGCCCGACCCCTCGGCCCACAGATACGCAGTATTTT. Protein product: CASSPTPRPTDTQYF.

This chain connects TRBV11-3 to TRBJ2-1; 7 nucleotides align to TRBD2. CDR1 is SGHNT, CDR2 YENEEA, per germline. Trimming took 5 bases from V and 2 from J; bases not matched to a gene: 6. The CDR3 extends over 15 amino acids. The DNA for the CDR3 is TGTGCCAGCAGCCCCCGGACTAGTCCCTACAATGAGCAGTTCTTC. Translating gives CASSPRTSPYNEQFF. The full variable domain, with the rest looked up from reference TRBV11-3 and TRBJ2-1, is EAGVVQSPRYKIIEKKQPVAFWCNPISGHNTLYWYLQNLGQGPELLIRYENEEAVDDSQLPKDRFSAERLKGVDSTLKIQPAELGDSAVYLCASSPRTSPYNEQFFGPGTRLTVL.

This sequence joins TRBV14 and TRBJ2-3; no reliable D call. V lost 3 bases, J lost 3 bases, and 13 bases lay in between. Germline V gives CDR1 SGHDN, CDR2 FVKESK. The CDR3 spans 15 residues. CDR3 protein: CASSQDPTITDTQYF. CDR3 sequence (DNA): TGTGCCAGCAGCCAGGACCCCACAATTACAGATACGCAGTATTTT.

The rearrangement links TRBV30 to TRBJ1-5; the match to TRBD1 covers 12 bases. Germline trimming cut 2 bases from V and 5 bases from J; bases unmatched to any gene: 4. Germline V gives CDR1 GTSNPN, CDR2 SVGIG (reference sequence). The CDR3 contains 15 residues. CDR3 loop: CAWSSGTGGYQPQHF. DNA of the CDR3: TGTGCCTGGAGTTCCGGGACAGGGGGCTATCAGCCCCAGCATTTT.

This sequence joins TRBV10-3 and TRBJ1-1; the match to TRBD1 covers 7 bases. This CDR3 has 12 amino acids. CDR1 and CDR2 (germline): ENHRY, SYGVKD. V dropped 2 bases and J dropped 9; count of bases not matched to a gene: 3. CDR3 loop: CAISERDSKAFF. As DNA, the CDR3 is TGTGCCATCAGTGAGAGGGACAGCAAAGCTTTCTTT.

V is TRBV5-1 and J is TRBJ2-7; either TRBD1 or TRBD2 may supply D (7 bases each). V dropped 0 bases and J dropped 0 bases, with 13 bases sitting between them. The CDR3 covers 16 residues. Germline values: CDR1 SGHRS, CDR2 YFSETQ. The CDR3 protein is CASSLGRGTISYEQYF. The CDR3 DNA reads TGCGCCAGCAGCTTGGGCAGGGGGACTATCTCCTACGAGCAGTACTTC.